This TCR beta chain was profiled in a study of CD8 T cells in Susac syndrome. The CDR3 has 15 residues. V lost 4 bases to trimming and J lost 2 bases, with 12 bases between them. CDR1 and CDR2 from the germline V gene are SGHDN and FVKESK. The RNA input was roughly 0.45 to 1 ug, and it was reverse transcribed with random hexamers. The authors amplified TCR beta CDR3 across 54 Vbeta and 13 Jbeta using immunoSEQ multiplex PCR. In TCRdb, the immunoSEQ multiplex PCR reads were re-called with MiXCR into one record per CDR3 protein. The sample yields a few hundred thousand distinct CDR3 sequences, about 88% seen once.

Sequenced material: CD8+ T cells from PBMCs. The rearrangement uses TRBV14 and TRBJ2-1; no reliable D call. This receptor was identified in a human donor with multiple sclerosis. CDR3 bases: TGTGCCAGCAGCCCCCTAGGTGGCACCTACAATGAGCAGTTCTTC. Its protein product is CASSPLGGTYNEQFF. Complete variable domain (other parts from reference TRBV14 and TRBJ2-1): EAGVTQFPSHSVIEKGQTVTLRCDPISGHDNLYWYRRVMGKEIKFLLHFVKESKQDESGMPNNRFLAERTGGTYSTLKVQPAELEDSGVYFCASSPLGGTYNEQFFGPGTRLTVL.